This T cell receptor (beta chain) was retrieved from a study of metastatic and nonmetastatic thyroid tumors. Overall study results and limits: Significantly greater TCR beta diversity was reportedly found in malignant thyroid tumors than in benign nodules (in blood and tumor).

The CDR3 is made up of 15 amino acids. Germline V lookup: CDR1 MNHEY, CDR2 SVGAGI. TCRdb re-clonotyped the PCR reads via MiXCR. This table holds approximately 82,000 clones, around 12% found once. Patients had received no treatment of any kind before thyroid surgery. In its sample, this clone was seen a few times. Its target is not known. Sequence at one end of the junction differs from germline and may be a read error. The sequencing sample was made of tumor tissue. The clonotype originates from a female donor with papillary thyroid cancer or a benign thyroid nodule (not recorded which). Some clones in this sample may be carry-over from other donors' samples. The V and J genes are TRBV6-5 and TRBJ1-1; D may be TRBD1 (6 bases). The DNA for the CDR3 is TGTGCCAACAGATACAGGGATTTTTTGAAAACTGAAGCTTTCTTT. This gives the protein CANRYRDFLKTEAFF.